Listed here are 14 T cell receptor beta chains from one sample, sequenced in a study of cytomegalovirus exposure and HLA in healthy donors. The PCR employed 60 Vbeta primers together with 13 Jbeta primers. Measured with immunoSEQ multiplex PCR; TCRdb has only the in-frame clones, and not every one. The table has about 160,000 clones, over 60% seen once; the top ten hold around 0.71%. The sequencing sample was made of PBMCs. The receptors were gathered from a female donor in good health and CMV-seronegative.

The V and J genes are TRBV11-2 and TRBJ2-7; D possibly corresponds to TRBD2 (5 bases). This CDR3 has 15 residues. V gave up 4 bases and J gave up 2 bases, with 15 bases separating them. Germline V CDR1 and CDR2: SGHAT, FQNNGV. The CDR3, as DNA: TGTGCCAGCAGCTCTCTCCACGCGGGTCCCTACGAGCAGTACTTC. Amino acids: CASSSLHAGPYEQYF.

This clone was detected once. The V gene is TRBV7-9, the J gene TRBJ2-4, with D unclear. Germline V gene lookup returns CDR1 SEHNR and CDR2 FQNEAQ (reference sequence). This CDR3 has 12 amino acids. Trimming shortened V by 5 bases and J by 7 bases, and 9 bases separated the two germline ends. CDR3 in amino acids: CASSPSLNIQYF. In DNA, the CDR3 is TGTGCCAGCAGCCCAAGCCTGAACATTCAGTACTTC.

The CDR3 DNA reads as TGCGCCAGCAGCCAAGGATGGCTAGCGCGGAATACTGGATTGGGGCGTAATGAGCAGTTCTTC. Protein product: CASSQGWLARNTGLGRNEQFF. This chain connects TRBV4-1 to TRBJ2-1; D is possibly TRBD2 (6 bases). V was clipped by 1 base and J by 7 bases, with 32 bases between them. The CDR3 consists of 21 residues. In germline, CDR1 is MGHRA, CDR2 YSYEKL.

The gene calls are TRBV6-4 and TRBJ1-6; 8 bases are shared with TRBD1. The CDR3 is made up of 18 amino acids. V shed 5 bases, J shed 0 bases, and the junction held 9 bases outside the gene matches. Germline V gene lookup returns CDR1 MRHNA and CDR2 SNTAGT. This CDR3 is CASSLDRARSSYNSPLHF. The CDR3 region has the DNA TGTGCCAGCAGTTTGGACAGGGCCAGGAGCTCCTATAATTCACCCCTCCACTTT.

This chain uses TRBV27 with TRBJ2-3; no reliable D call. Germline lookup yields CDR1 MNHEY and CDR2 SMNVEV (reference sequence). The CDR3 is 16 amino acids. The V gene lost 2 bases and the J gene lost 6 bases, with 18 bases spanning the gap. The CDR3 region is CASSLQMTRISDTQYF. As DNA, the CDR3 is TGTGCCAGCAGTTTACAGATGACACGGATATCGGATACGCAGTATTTT.

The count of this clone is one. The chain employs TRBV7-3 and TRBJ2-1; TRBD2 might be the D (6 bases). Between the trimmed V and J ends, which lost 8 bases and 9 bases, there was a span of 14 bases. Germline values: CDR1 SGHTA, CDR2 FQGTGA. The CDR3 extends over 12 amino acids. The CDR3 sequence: CASRTIAGEQFF. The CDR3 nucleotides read TGTGCCAGCCGGACTATCGCGGGTGAGCAGTTCTTC.

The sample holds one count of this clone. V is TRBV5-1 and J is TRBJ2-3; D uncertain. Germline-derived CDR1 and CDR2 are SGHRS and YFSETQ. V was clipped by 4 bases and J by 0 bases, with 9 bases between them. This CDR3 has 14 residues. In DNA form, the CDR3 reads TGCGCCAGCAGCGAGACATCTAGCACAGATACGCAGTATTTT. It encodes CASSETSSTDTQYF.

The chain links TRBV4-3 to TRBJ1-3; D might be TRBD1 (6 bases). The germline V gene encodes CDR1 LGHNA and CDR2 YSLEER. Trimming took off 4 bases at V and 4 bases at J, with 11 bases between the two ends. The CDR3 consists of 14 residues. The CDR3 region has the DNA TGCGCCAGCAGCCCGAACAGGGTCGGAAACACCATATATTTT. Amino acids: CASSPNRVGNTIYF.

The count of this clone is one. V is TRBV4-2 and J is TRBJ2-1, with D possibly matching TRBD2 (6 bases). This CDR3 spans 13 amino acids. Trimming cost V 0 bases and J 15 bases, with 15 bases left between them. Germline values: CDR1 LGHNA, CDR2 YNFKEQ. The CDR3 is CASSQDGTPLMFF. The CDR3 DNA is TGTGCCAGCAGCCAAGATGGGACTCCCCTTATGTTCTTC.

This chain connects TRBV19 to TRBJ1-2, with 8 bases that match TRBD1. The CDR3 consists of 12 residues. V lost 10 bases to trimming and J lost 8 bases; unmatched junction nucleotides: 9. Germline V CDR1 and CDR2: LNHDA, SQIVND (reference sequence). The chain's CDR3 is CATAGQGWGYTF. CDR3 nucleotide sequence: TGTGCCACCGCTGGACAGGGCTGGGGCTACACCTTC.

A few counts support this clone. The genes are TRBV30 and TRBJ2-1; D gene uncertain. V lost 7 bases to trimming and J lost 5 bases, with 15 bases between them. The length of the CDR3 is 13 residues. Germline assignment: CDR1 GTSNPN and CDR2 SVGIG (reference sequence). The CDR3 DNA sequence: TGTGCCTCCCCGAGCTTTTCTAACAATGAGCAGTTCTTC. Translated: CASPSFSNNEQFF.

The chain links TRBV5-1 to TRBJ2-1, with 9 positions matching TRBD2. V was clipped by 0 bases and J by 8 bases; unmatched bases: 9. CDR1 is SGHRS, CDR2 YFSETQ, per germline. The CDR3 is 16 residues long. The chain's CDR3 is CASSLVAGGPQHEQFF. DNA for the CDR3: TGCGCCAGCAGCTTGGTTGCGGGGGGGCCGCAGCATGAGCAGTTCTTC.

The DNA of the CDR3 is TGTGCCAGCAGGAATACAGGGATCTGGGGCAATGAGCAGTTCTTC. Translated, it gives CASRNTGIWGNEQFF. V usage is TRBV28 and J usage is TRBJ2-1; TRBD1 might be the D (6 bases). Germline values: CDR1 MDHEN, CDR2 SYDVKM. V shed 6 bases and J shed 6 bases, with 18 bases lying between them. The CDR3 has 15 amino acids.

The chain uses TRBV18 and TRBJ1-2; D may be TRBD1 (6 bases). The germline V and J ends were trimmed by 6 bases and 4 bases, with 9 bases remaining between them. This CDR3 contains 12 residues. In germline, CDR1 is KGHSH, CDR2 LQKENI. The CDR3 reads CASSARGYGYTF. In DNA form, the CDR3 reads TGTGCCAGCTCGGCCAGGGGCTATGGCTACACCTTC.